The clone carrying this T cell receptor (beta chain) was counted a few times. The repertoire was sequenced with immunoSEQ multiplex PCR; TCRdb's copy has only in-frame clones and lacks some. The data contain under 300,000 clones, around 90% of them singletons. This sample is drawn from a study of blood T cell repertoires in COVID-19. Study information: From the United States, Italy and Spain came samples of acute and convalescent COVID-19.

V was pared by 2 bases and J by 6 bases, with 13 bases between. Looked up from germline, CDR1 is MGHRA and CDR2 is YSYEKL. CDR3 length: 15 residues. The chain carries TRBV4-1 and TRBJ2-2; no definite D call. This sequence originates from a man aged 30 to 39 with COVID-19, enrolled during active disease. Sequencing was performed on peripheral blood. Written as DNA, the CDR3 is TGCGCCAGCAGCCAACCTTCTTTTAGAGCCGGGGAGCTGTTTTTT. As protein: CASSQPSFRAGELFF.